This paragraph reports one TCR beta chain. The V gene's germline CDR1 is SQVTM and CDR2 ANQGSEA. The CDR3 runs 15 residues. These data originate in a study of CXCR3-negative and CXCR3-positive naive CD8 T cells. With UMI labels, 5' RACE was used to prepare the TRB cDNA libraries. Reanalyzing the 5' RACE reads, TCRdb keeps one entry per CDR3 protein, without DNA. The listing contains over 100,000 distinct CDR3 sequences. This receptor was identified in a human donor in good health. Some clones in this sample may be carry-over from other donors' samples. The chain uses TRBV29-1 and TRBJ2-7; with no DNA, the TCRdb D assignment of TRBD1 cannot be verified. Material for sequencing was naive CXCR3- CD8+ T cells from blood. Described subset: CD45RO-CCR7+CD27+CD95- naive CD8+ T cells lacking CXCR3 (TNR3-). CDR3 residues: CSVEFGGRPPYEQYF.